A single sample is the source of the 32 T cell receptor beta chains below, sequenced in a study of T cells in Graves' hyperthyroidism and ophthalmopathy. RNA transcripts provided the source from which TCR beta CDR3 regions were amplified. A set of HTBI primers served as the primers for a first-round RT-PCR of the TCR CDR3. Via MiXCR, TCRdb re-called the multiplex PCR reads, giving one row per CDR3 protein. The sample carries around 340,000 distinct CDR3 sequences, approximately 14% recorded once. Sequencing was performed on blood. Receptors originate from a woman between 25 and 40 years old with Graves' hyperthyroidism.

This clonotype was detected many times. This chain connects TRBV27 to TRBJ2-1; no reliable D call. CDR3 length equals 13 residues. The V end lost 5 bases, the J end lost 6 bases, and 11 bases lay between the germline ends. Per germline, CDR1 MNHEY and CDR2 SMNVEV (reference sequence). The CDR3: CASSPGNGNEQFF. For the CDR3, the DNA is TGTGCCAGCAGTCCCGGAAACGGCAATGAGCAGTTCTTC.

In its sample, this clonotype was seen many times. In nucleotides, the CDR3 is TGTGCCAGCACTAGCGAGGGCGGGGAGCTGTTTTTT. The encoded protein is CASTSEGGELFF. V is TRBV2 and J is TRBJ2-2; weak D call: TRBD2 (6 bases). V was pared by 7 bases and J by 7 bases, with 10 bases between. The CDR3 extends over 12 amino acids. CDR1 is SNHLY and CDR2 is FYNNEI in the germline V gene.

The J gene is TRBJ2-1, the V gene TRBV4-2; D is uncertain. V lost 1 base, J lost 4 bases, and 8 bases lay in between. Germline V gene sequence: CDR1 LGHNA, CDR2 YNFKEQ. The CDR3 has 14 amino acids. CDR3 nucleotides: TGTGCCAGCAGCCAAGGTGACGGATACAATGAGCAGTTCTTC. Translation: CASSQGDGYNEQFF.

The chain recombines TRBV6-6 with TRBJ1-5; D perhaps matches TRBD1 (6 bases). The length of the CDR3 is 17 residues. Germline V CDR1 and CDR2: MNHNY, SVGAGI (reference sequence). V lost 0 bases and J 5 bases, leaving 17 bases between the germline ends. CDR3 loop: CASSYSLQGLPHQPQHF. CDR3 DNA: TGTGCCAGCAGTTACTCGTTGCAGGGGCTTCCCCATCAGCCCCAGCATTTT.

This clonotype has at least ten counts. The rearrangement uses TRBV12-3 or TRBV12-4 and TRBJ1-3; D is undetermined. The V end lost 3 bases, the J end lost 4 bases, and 7 bases lay between the germline ends. The CDR3 runs 13 residues. The CDR3 coding sequence is TGTGCCAGCAGTTTGACGACCGGAAACACCATATATTTT. Translated: CASSLTTGNTIYF.

This clonotype was observed many times. The CDR3, as DNA: TGTGCCAGCAGTTTAGGTCGGAGGGCAGGGGGAGATGAGCAGTTCTTC. Translated: CASSLGRRAGGDEQFF. This chain joins TRBV28 and TRBJ2-1, with D maybe TRBD1 (7 bases). Germline V gene lookup returns CDR1 MDHEN and CDR2 SYDVKM. This CDR3 comprises 16 residues. V lost 2 bases and J lost 8, with 19 bases in between.

This clonotype was seen repeatedly, ten times or more. V gene TRBV12-3 or TRBV12-4 combines with J gene TRBJ2-1; possible D gene TRBD2, 5 bases. Between the trimmed V and J ends, which lost 5 bases and 10 bases, there was a span of 12 bases. This CDR3 is built from 12 residues. CDR3 in DNA: TGTGCCAGCAGTCTACCCTCGGGGGAGCAGTTCTTC. This sequence encodes CASSLPSGEQFF.

There are many counts of this clonotype. The gene calls are TRBV28 and TRBJ2-2; D unclear. The CDR3 totals 14 residues. Germline V gene lookup returns CDR1 MDHEN and CDR2 SYDVKM. Trimming removed 7 bases from V and 4 bases from J, with 13 bases in between. The CDR3 loop reads CASTPGSLTGELFF. The CDR3 DNA sequence: TGTGCCAGCACCCCCGGGTCCCTCACCGGGGAGCTGTTTTTT. Together with reference TRBV28 and TRBJ2-2, the CDR3 gives the full variable domain: DVKVTQSSRYLVKRTGEKVFLECVQDMDHENMFWYRQDPGLGLRLIYFSYDVKMKEKGDIPEGYSVSREKKERFSLILESASTNQTSMYLCASTPGSLTGELFFGEGSRLTVL.

This clonotype was detected only a few times. The chain combines TRBV6-2 or TRBV6-3 with TRBJ2-1; the D gene could be TRBD1 or TRBD2 (5 bases each). Per germline, CDR1 MNHEY and CDR2 SVGEGT. The CDR3 runs 13 residues. V gave up 6 bases and J gave up 6 bases, with 12 bases separating them. In nucleotides, the CDR3 is TGTGCCAGCAGCTCGGGGCGGGTCAATGAGCAGTTCTTC. Protein: CASSSGRVNEQFF.

The rearrangement uses TRBV10-2 and TRBJ1-3; TRBD1 matches at 9 bases. Trimming at V came to 5 bases and at J to 2 bases, leaving 4 bases not matched to a gene. Germline V gene lookup returns CDR1 WSHSY and CDR2 SAAADI. The CDR3 covers 15 residues. The CDR3 region has the DNA TGCGCCAGCAGTACAGGGGGCGGCCCTGGAAACACCATATATTTT. Protein product: CASSTGGGPGNTIYF.

J is TRBJ2-3 and V is TRBV20-1; D is unclear. Trimming took 3 bases from V and 3 from J, leaving 10 bases between them. This CDR3 has 13 amino acids. Germline V gives CDR1 DFQATT, CDR2 SNEGSKA (reference sequence). The CDR3 nucleotides read TGCAGTGCTAGTCTGGCTCCGACAGATACGCAGTATTTT. Its translation: CSASLAPTDTQYF.

This clonotype was detected a few times. The chain carries TRBV18 and TRBJ2-3; D is uncertain. V was trimmed by 0 bases and J by 1 base, leaving 8 bases between them. The CDR3 covers 15 residues. CDR1 is KGHSH, CDR2 LQKENI, per germline. The CDR3 DNA is TGTGCCAGCTCACCACCGGCGACTGGCACAGATACGCAGTATTTT. Its translation is CASSPPATGTDTQYF.

This clonotype was seen repeatedly, ten times or more. For the CDR3, the DNA is TGTGCCACCAGTGATCCGGACAGGGAGAAAGAGACCCAGTACTTC. Translation gives CATSDPDREKETQYF. This rearrangement joins TRBV24-1 to TRBJ2-5; 8 positions agree with TRBD1. After removal of 3 bases from V and 3 bases from J, the junction contained 5 bases not matched to a gene. The CDR3 has 15 amino acids. CDR1 is KGHDR and CDR2 is SFDVKD in the germline V gene.

This clonotype was seen many times. This sequence joins TRBV28 and TRBJ2-2, with D perhaps matching TRBD1 or TRBD2 (6 bases each). Trimming pared 9 bases from V and 1 base from J, leaving 15 bases between. The germline gives CDR1 MDHEN, CDR2 SYDVKM. The CDR3 consists of 15 residues. The CDR3 nucleotides are TGTGCCAGTGGGGGCGGCGGGATGAACACCGGGGAGCTGTTTTTT. Protein: CASGGGGMNTGELFF.

V and J are TRBV28 and TRBJ1-5, with 9 nucleotides matching TRBD1. V lost 5 bases and J lost 7; bases outside the gene matches: 15. Germline-derived CDR1 and CDR2 are MDHEN and SYDVKM. The CDR3 covers 17 residues. The CDR3 region is CASSPYPTGTGNQPQHF. DNA of the CDR3: TGTGCCAGCAGTCCCTACCCAACCGGGACAGGGAACCAGCCCCAGCATTTT.

This clonotype was detected many times. The chain couples TRBV28 to TRBJ1-1; D might be TRBD1 (6 bases). The CDR3 is 14 amino acids. V shed 7 bases and J shed 0 bases, with 12 bases lying between them. CDR1 MDHEN and CDR2 SYDVKM come from the germline V gene. CDR3 protein: CASKLQGLNTEAFF. The CDR3 DNA follows: TGTGCCAGCAAACTACAGGGTCTGAACACTGAAGCTTTCTTT.

This clonotype was counted a few times. The rearrangement links TRBV5-6 to TRBJ1-3; D call uncertain. Germline CDR1 reads SGHDT; CDR2 reads YYEEEE. V lost 5 bases and J lost 0, with 15 bases in between. The CDR3 contains 16 residues. The CDR3 DNA is TGTGCCAGCAGTCGTCCGGGATCACCCTCTGGAAACACCATATATTTT. Translation: CASSRPGSPSGNTIYF.

This clonotype occurred many times. The rearrangement joins TRBV11-1 to TRBJ2-2, with D tentatively TRBD1 (6 bases). V lost 8 bases and J lost 4, with 11 bases in between. Germline V gene data show CDR1 as SGHAT and CDR2 as FQDESV (reference sequence). The CDR3 is 13 amino acids. CDR3 DNA: TGTGCCAGCGGCGTAGGGGGCACCGGGGAGCTGTTTTTT. Translating it yields CASGVGGTGELFF.

This clonotype was seen at least ten times. The chain joins TRBV28 to TRBJ2-7, with 7 bases lining up with TRBD2. The V gene end was trimmed by 8 bases and the J gene end by 3 bases; junction bases not matched to a gene: 10. This CDR3 region has 14 residues. The V gene's germline CDR1 is MDHEN and CDR2 SYDVKM. The CDR3: CASGLSGTYYEQYF. The DNA for the CDR3 is TGTGCCAGCGGTCTGAGCGGGACTTACTACGAGCAGTACTTC.

This clonotype has at least ten counts. The rearrangement uses TRBV7-9 and TRBJ1-2; 7 nucleotides match TRBD1. The J segment lost 7 bases and the V segment lost 5 bases, leaving 7 bases of the junction unmatched. Germline V gene data show CDR1 as SEHNR and CDR2 as FQNEAQ (reference sequence). This CDR3 has 13 amino acids. The CDR3 is CASSPGQLPGYTF. The DNA for the CDR3 is TGTGCCAGCAGCCCGGGACAGTTGCCTGGCTACACCTTC.

This clonotype was detected a few times. V gene TRBV11-2 combines with J gene TRBJ2-7; 13 bases fit TRBD2. Germline V gene data show CDR1 as SGHAT and CDR2 as FQNNGV. Losses at the gene ends were 4 bases for V and 8 bases for J; bases not matched to a gene: 11. This CDR3 has 16 residues. CDR3 protein: CASSYSGTSGTHKQYF. DNA for the CDR3: TGTGCCAGCAGCTATTCCGGGACTAGCGGGACCCACAAGCAGTACTTC. The variable domain in full, completed from reference TRBV11-2 and TRBJ2-7, reads EAGVAQSPRYKIIEKRQSVAFWCNPISGHATLYWYQQILGQGPKLLIQFQNNGVVDDSQLPKDRFSAERLKGVDSTLKIQPAKLEDSAVYLCASSYSGTSGTHKQYFGPGTRLTVT.

The rearrangement links TRBV20-1 to TRBJ2-1; a possible D gene is TRBD2 (6 bases). Germline CDR1 DFQATT, CDR2 SNEGSKA (reference sequence). The CDR3 has 14 residues. Between the trimmed V and J ends, which lost 5 bases and 0 bases, there was a span of 11 bases. CDR3 region: CSAPGLSSYNEQFF. DNA of the CDR3: TGCAGTGCTCCCGGACTAAGCTCCTACAATGAGCAGTTCTTC.

This clonotype was picked up many times. The rearrangement joins TRBV11-3 to TRBJ2-1, with 8 bases that match TRBD1. Germline CDR1 and CDR2: SGHNT and YENEEA. Germline trimming cut 2 bases from V and 9 bases from J; bases unmatched to any gene: 9. This CDR3 is built from 15 residues. The DNA of the CDR3 is TGTGCCAGCAGCTTATTTCAGGGGGCGCAGGCTGAGCAGTTCTTC. Its translation: CASSLFQGAQAEQFF.

This clonotype has only one observation. Here the CDR3 DNA reads TGCGCCAGCAGCCGCGGAACCGCAGTTACGCAGTATTTT. Encoded protein: CASSRGTAVTQYF. The chain couples TRBV4-3 to TRBJ2-3; no reliable D call. The CDR3 length is 13 residues. V was trimmed by 4 bases and J by 8 bases, leaving 13 bases between them. Per the germline V gene, CDR1 is LGHNA and CDR2 is YSLEER.

This clonotype was detected only a few times. At one end, the junction sequence differs from germline, possibly due to a read error. CDR3 in DNA: TGTGCCAGCAGCCAAATAAATTTAGCCAGCCTGAACGCTGAAGCTTTCTTT. This gives the protein CASSQINLASLNAEAFF. The chain carries TRBV14 and TRBJ1-1; D unresolved. The CDR3 consists of 17 residues. Per the germline V gene, CDR1 is SGHDN and CDR2 is FVKESK.

This clonotype came up many times. The junction departs from germline at one end; a sequencing error may be responsible. The chain recombines TRBV7-7 with TRBJ1-1, with D uncertain. The CDR3 length is 12 residues. Germline CDR1 reads SSHAT; CDR2 reads FNYEAQ (reference sequence). The CDR3 spells CASSSYITEAFF. CDR3 coding DNA: TGTGCTAGCAGCTCTTACATCACTGAAGCTTTCTTT.

Many counts were recorded for this clonotype. V is TRBV20-1 and J is TRBJ2-5, with no clear D. The CDR3 runs 11 residues. CDR1 is DFQATT, CDR2 SNEGSKA, per germline (reference sequence). Deletions cut 1 base from V and 5 bases from J, with 5 bases between. The CDR3 DNA reads as TGCAGTGCTAGAGGGTTGGAGACCCAGTACTTC. It yields the protein CSARGLETQYF.

In this sample, this clonotype turned up many times. The chain is built from TRBV10-3 and TRBJ1-1, with no clear D. Germline CDR1 is ENHRY and CDR2 is SYGVKD. CDR3 length equals 13 residues. The ends were cut back, 4 bases at V and 3 bases at J, with 9 bases in the middle. The CDR3, as DNA: TGTGCCATCAGTGTTGAGAGGGACACTGAAGCTTTCTTT. Its protein product is CAISVERDTEAFF.

This clonotype has only a few counts. V usage is TRBV29-1 and J usage is TRBJ2-1; no clear D. Germline V lookup: CDR1 SQVTM, CDR2 ANQGSEA. Trimming took off 6 bases at V and 7 bases at J, with 19 bases between the two ends. The CDR3 contains 14 residues. The CDR3 protein is CSVRAADLRNEQFF. The CDR3 DNA follows: TGCAGCGTCCGGGCGGCAGATCTTAGGAATGAGCAGTTCTTC.

This clonotype came up once. The chain has TRBV9 and TRBJ1-5, with TRBD1 identical over 7 bases. Germline-derived CDR1 and CDR2 are SGDLS and YYNGEE. V gave up 5 bases and J gave up 0 bases; unmatched junction bases: 5. CDR3 size: 15 residues. The chain's CDR3 is CASSRGTASNQPQHF. The CDR3 coding sequence is TGTGCCAGCAGTCGAGGGACAGCTAGCAATCAGCCCCAGCATTTT. The full variable domain, in which reference TRBV9 and TRBJ1-5 provide the parts outside the CDR3, is DSGVTQTPKHLITATGQRVTLRCSPRSGDLSVYWYQQSLDQGLQFLIQYYNGEERAKGNILERFSAQQFPDLHSELNLSSLELGDSALYFCASSRGTASNQPQHFGDGTRLSIL.

This clonotype was counted many times. J is TRBJ2-7 and V is TRBV7-3; 12 nucleotides line up with TRBD2. Germline V CDR1 and CDR2: SGHTA, FQGTGA. There are 15 residues in the CDR3. The V segment lost 5 bases and the J segment 5 bases; nucleotides outside the gene matches: 7. The CDR3 is CASSPPRLAGDEQYF. DNA of the CDR3: TGTGCCAGCAGCCCTCCCCGACTAGCGGGAGACGAGCAGTACTTC.

Regarding this clonotype: A much larger clone lies a single base off, so this may be a read error. The conserved final phenylalanine or tryptophan is absent from the CDR3, which likely points to a read error. This chain links TRBV19 with TRBJ2-2; 10 nucleotides match TRBD2. CDR1 and CDR2 from the germline V gene are LNHDA and SQIVND (reference sequence). This CDR3 contains 15 residues. V lost 8 bases to trimming and J lost 6 bases; unmatched junction nucleotides: 9. The CDR3 DNA follows: TGTGCCAGTCGGTTTAGCGGGAGGAGTGCCGGGGAGCTGTTTTCT. Protein: CASRFSGRSAGELFS.